A few counts support the clone carrying this T cell receptor beta chain. Its antigen remains unidentified. The CDR3 consists of 14 residues. The germline CDR1 and CDR2 sequences are MNHEY and SVGAGI. Trimming shortened V by 2 bases and J by 0 bases, and 8 bases separated the two germline ends. TCRdb fed the RT-PCR reads into MiXCR, producing one record per CDR3 protein. The data contain approximately 500,000 distinct CDR3 sequences, 13% to 15% of them seen just once; the ten biggest clones take up around 10%. This entry comes from a study of response to subunit inactivated influenza vaccine. Study-wide points: Authors suggested that a seasonal influenza vaccination recruits few new T cells each time.

The starting material was PBMCs from blood, obtained 11 to 12 days after vaccination. This TCR derives from a man between 50 and 59 years old who received an inactivated influenza vaccine. The genes are TRBV6-5 and TRBJ2-7; possible D gene TRBD1, 5 bases. This chain's CDR3 is CASSYDRNSYEQYF. CDR3 bases: TGTGCCAGCAGTTACGACAGAAACTCCTACGAGCAGTACTTC.